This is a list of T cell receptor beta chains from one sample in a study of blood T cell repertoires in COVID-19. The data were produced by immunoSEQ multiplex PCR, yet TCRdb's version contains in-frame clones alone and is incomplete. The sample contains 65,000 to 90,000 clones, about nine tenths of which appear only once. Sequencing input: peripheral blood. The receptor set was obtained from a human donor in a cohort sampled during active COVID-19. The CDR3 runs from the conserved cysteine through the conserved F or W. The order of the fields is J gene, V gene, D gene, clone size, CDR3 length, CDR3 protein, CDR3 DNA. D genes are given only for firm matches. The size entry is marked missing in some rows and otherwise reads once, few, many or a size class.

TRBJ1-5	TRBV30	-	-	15	CAWSLAQDPNQPQHF	TGTGCCTGGAGTTTGGCCCAGGATCCTAATCAGCCCCAGCATTTT
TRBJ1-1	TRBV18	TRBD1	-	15	CASSPPTGENTEAFF	TGTGCCAGCTCACCACCTACAGGGGAGAACACTGAAGCTTTCTTT
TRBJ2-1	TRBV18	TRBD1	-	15	CASSSGTGVSNEQFF	TGTGCCAGCTCCTCCGGGACAGGGGTTTCCAATGAGCAGTTCTTC
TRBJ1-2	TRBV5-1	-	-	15	CASSLENREGYGYTF	TGCGCCAGCAGCTTGGAAAACAGGGAGGGATATGGCTACACCTTC
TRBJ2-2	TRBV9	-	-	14	CASSATVNTGELFF	TGTGCCAGCAGCGCCACTGTGAACACCGGGGAGCTGTTTTTT
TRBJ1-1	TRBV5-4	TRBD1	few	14	CASSLQGPNTEAFF	TGTGCCAGCAGCTTACAGGGGCCCAACACTGAAGCTTTCTTT
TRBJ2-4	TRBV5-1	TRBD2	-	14	CASSPGLGWDIQYF	TGCGCCAGCAGCCCGGGACTAGGATGGGACATTCAGTACTTC
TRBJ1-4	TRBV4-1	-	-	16	CASSQDRGRVNEKLFF	TGCGCCAGCAGCCAAGATCGCGGCAGGGTAAATGAAAAACTGTTTTTT
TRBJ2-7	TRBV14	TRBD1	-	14	CASSPRQGAYEQYF	TGTGCCAGCAGCCCTAGACAGGGCGCCTACGAGCAGTACTTC
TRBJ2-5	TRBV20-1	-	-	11	CSGTVQETQYF	TGCAGTGGGACAGTCCAAGAGACCCAGTACTTC
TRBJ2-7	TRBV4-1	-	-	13	CASSHGQPGEQYF	TGCGCCAGCAGCCACGGACAGCCGGGGGAGCAGTACTTC
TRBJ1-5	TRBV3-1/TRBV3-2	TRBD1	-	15	CASSSQGKGDQPQHF	TGTGCCAGCAGCTCACAGGGGAAAGGGGATCAGCCCCAGCATTTT
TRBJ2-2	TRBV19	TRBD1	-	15	CASYPRDRETGELFF	TGTGCCAGTTACCCCCGGGACAGAGAAACCGGGGAGCTGTTTTTT
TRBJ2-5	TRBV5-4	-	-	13	CASSLAQQETQYF	TGTGCCAGCAGCTTGGCCCAGCAAGAGACCCAGTACTTC
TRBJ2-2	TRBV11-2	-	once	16	CASSLDGGGEGGELFF	TGTGCCAGCAGCTTAGACGGGGGCGGGGAGGGCGGGGAGCTGTTTTTT
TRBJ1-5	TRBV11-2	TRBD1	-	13	CASSAQQGRPQHF	TGTGCCAGCAGCGCCCAACAGGGGAGGCCCCAGCATTTT
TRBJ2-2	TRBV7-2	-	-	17	CASSFTPGLTNTGELFF	TGTGCCAGCAGTTTCACCCCGGGACTCACGAACACCGGGGAGCTGTTTTTT
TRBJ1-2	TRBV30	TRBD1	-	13	CAWSQTGHKGYTF	TGTGCCTGGAGCCAGACAGGGCACAAAGGCTACACCTTC
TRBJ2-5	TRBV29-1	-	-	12	CSGGQQEETQYF	TGCAGCGGTGGACAGCAGGAGGAGACCCAGTACTTC
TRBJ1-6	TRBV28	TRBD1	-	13	CASSFRGHSPLHF	TGTGCCAGCAGTTTCAGGGGGCATTCACCCCTCCACTTT
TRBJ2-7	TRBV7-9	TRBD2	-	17	CASSNSGLAGESYEQYF	TGTGCCAGCAGCAACTCGGGACTAGCGGGAGAGTCCTACGAGCAGTACTTC
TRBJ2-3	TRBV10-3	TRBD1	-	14	CAISGQGVSDTQYF	TGTGCCATCAGTGGACAGGGGGTCTCAGATACGCAGTATTTT
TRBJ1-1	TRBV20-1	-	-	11	CSATRETEAFF	TGCAGTGCCACCAGGGAAACTGAAGCTTTCTTT
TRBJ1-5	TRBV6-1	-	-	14	CASSDGASNQPQHF	TGTGCCAGCAGTGATGGGGCCAGCAATCAGCCCCAGCATTTT
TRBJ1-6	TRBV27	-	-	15	CASSSNRDTNSPLHF	TGTGCCAGCAGTTCAAACCGGGACACTAATTCACCCCTCCACTTT
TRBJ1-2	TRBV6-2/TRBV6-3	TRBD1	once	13	CASSYWTGTGYTF	TGTGCCAGCAGCTACTGGACAGGGACTGGCTACACCTTC
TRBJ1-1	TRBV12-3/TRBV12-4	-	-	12	CASSLSNTEAFF	TGTGCCAGCAGCCTGAGTAACACTGAAGCTTTCTTT
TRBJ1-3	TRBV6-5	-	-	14	CASRVAGIVDTIYF	TGTGCCAGCAGGGTGGCGGGAATCGTAGACACCATATATTTT
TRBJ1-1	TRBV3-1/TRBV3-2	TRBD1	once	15	CASSQGTGAVTEAFF	TGTGCCAGCAGCCAAGGGACAGGAGCGGTAACTGAAGCTTTCTTT
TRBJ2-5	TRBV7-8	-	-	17	CASSFGGSGSGQETQYF	TGTGCCAGCAGCTTTGGGGGCTCGGGGTCCGGGCAAGAGACCCAGTACTTC
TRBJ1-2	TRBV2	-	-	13	CASNPTLNYGYTF	TGTGCCAGCAACCCGACACTGAACTATGGCTACACCTTC
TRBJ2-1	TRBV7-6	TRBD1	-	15	CASSWDRGPYNEQFF	TGTGCCAGCAGCTGGGACAGGGGTCCCTACAATGAGCAGTTCTTC
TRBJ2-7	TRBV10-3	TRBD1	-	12	CAISSGGHEQYF	TGTGCCATCAGCTCAGGGGGACACGAGCAGTACTTC
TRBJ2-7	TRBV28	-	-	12	CASNEGVGEQYF	TGTGCCAGCAACGAGGGTGTAGGGGAGCAGTACTTC
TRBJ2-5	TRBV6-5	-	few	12	CAAGDFQETQYF	TGTGCCGCCGGGGACTTCCAAGAGACCCAGTACTTC
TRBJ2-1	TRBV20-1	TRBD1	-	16	CSASQFGTGNYNEQFF	TGCAGTGCTAGTCAATTTGGGACAGGGAATTACAATGAGCAGTTCTTC